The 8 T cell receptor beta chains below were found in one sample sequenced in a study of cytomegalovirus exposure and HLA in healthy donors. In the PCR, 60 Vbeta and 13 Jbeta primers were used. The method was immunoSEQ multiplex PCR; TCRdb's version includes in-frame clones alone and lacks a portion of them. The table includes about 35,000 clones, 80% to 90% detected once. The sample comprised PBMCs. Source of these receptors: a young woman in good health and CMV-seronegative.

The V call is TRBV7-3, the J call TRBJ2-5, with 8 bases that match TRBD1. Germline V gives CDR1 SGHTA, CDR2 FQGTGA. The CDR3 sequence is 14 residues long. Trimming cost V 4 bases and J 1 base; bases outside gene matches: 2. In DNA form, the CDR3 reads TGTGCCAGCAGCTCCAGGGGGCGCCAAGAGACCCAGTACTTC. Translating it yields CASSSRGRQETQYF.

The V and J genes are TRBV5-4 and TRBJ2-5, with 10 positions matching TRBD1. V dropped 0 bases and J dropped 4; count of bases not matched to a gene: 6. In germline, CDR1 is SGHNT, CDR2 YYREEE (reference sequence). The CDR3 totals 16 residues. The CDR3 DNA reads TGTGCCAGCAGCTTGGTCCCGGGACAGGGGCGAGAGACCCAGTACTTC. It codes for CASSLVPGQGRETQYF.

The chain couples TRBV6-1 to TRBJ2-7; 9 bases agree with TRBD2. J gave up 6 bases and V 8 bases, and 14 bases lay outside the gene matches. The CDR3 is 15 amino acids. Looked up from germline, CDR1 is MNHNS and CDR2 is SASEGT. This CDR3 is CASWGGGTSLFEQYF. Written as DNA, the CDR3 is TGTGCCAGCTGGGGGGGAGGGACTAGCCTGTTCGAGCAGTACTTC.

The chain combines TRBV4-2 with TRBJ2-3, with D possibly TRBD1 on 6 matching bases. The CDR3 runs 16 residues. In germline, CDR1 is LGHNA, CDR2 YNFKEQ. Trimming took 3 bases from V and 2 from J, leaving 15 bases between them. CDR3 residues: CASSQGEGHNTDTQYF. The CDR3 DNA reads TGTGCCAGCAGCCAGGGAGAGGGACACAACACAGATACGCAGTATTTT.

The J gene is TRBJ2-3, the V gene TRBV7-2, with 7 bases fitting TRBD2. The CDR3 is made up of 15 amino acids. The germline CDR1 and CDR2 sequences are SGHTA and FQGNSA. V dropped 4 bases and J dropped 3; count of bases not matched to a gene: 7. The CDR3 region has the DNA TGTGCCAGCAGCTCGCCGGGACTACGGACAGATACGCAGTATTTT. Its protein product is CASSSPGLRTDTQYF.

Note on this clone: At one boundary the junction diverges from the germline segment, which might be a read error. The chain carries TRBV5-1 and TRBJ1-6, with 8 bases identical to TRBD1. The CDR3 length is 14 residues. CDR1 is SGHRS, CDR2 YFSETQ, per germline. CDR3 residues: CASSSTGGYSPLNF. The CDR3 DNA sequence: TGCGCCAGCAGCTCCACAGGGGGTTATTCACCCCTCAACTTT.

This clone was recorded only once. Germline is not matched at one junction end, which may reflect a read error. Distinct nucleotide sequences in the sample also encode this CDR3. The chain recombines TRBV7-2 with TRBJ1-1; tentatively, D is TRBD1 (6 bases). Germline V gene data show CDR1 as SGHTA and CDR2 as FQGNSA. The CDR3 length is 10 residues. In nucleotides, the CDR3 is TGTGCCAGCAGCTTAGGGGACACACTCTTT. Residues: CASSLGDTLF.

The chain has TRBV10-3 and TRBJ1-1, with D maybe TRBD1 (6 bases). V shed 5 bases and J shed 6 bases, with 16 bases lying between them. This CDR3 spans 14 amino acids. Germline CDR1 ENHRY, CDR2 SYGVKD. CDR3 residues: CAISLQGAGSEAFF. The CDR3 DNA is TGTGCCATCAGTTTACAGGGTGCGGGCTCTGAAGCTTTCTTT.